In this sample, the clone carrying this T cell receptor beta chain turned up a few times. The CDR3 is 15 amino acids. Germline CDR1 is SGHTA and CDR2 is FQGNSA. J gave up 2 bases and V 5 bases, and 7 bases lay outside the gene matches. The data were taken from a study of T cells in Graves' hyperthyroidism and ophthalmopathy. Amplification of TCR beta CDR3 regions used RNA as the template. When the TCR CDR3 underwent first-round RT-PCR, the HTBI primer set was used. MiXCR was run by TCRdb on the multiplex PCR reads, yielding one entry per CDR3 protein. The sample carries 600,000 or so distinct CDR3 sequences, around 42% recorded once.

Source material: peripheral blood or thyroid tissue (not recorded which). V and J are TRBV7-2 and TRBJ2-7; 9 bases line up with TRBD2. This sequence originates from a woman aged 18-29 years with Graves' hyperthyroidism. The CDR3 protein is CASSQDPSGAYEQYF. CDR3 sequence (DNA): TGTGCCAGCAGCCAAGATCCTAGCGGGGCCTACGAGCAGTACTTC.